The TCR beta chain described here comes from a study of shared clonotypes between healthy human individuals. Across the whole study: Donor ages ranged 18 to 49 years: two women, a few men. Overall study results and limits: Rarefaction exposed incomplete sorted-subset sequencing despite large depth. What naive subsets generally showed was a larger estimated richness than memory subsets showed. With few donors, the genetic and exposure-history diversity represented was limited.

Per the germline V gene, CDR1 is SEHNR and CDR2 is FQNEAQ (reference sequence). The CDR3 totals 17 residues. Germline trimming cut 0 bases from V and 0 bases from J; bases unmatched to any gene: 8. Repertoires were generated with immunoSEQ multiplex PCR, while TCRdb's copy carries only in-frame clones and drops some. The sample consists of almost 700,000 clones, approximately 90% of them appearing once. Of note for this clone: Its target is not known.

Naive CD8 isolation took CD45RO-negative cells positively selected for CCR7 and excluded terminally differentiated effector memory CD45RA+ cells. The gene calls are TRBV7-9 and TRBJ2-7, with 7 bases aligning to TRBD2. This clonotype was sampled from a man aged 25 to 45 in good health. Sequenced sample: naive CD8+ T cells sorted from blood. Written as DNA, the CDR3 is TGTGCCAGCAGCTTAGCCTTTGCGGGAGTGGACTCCTACGAGCAGTACTTC. It specifies CASSLAFAGVDSYEQYF.